The 19 T cell receptor beta chains reported below all come from one sample, sequenced in a study of response to subunit inactivated influenza vaccine. Each CDR3 protein is one row after TCRdb ran MiXCR on the RT-PCR reads. The sample holds approximately 200,000 distinct CDR3 sequences, 14% seen once. The material was CD8+ T cells sorted from PBMCs, obtained around 5 days after vaccination. Receptor source: a man aged 45-60 years who received an inactivated influenza vaccine.

This chain joins TRBV6-2 or TRBV6-3 and TRBJ2-7, with 7 bases that match TRBD2. The CDR3 loop spans 16 amino acids. The ends lost 7 bases at V and 2 bases at J; junction bases unmatched: 14. From germline, CDR1 is MNHEY and CDR2 SVGEGT. CDR3 sequence (DNA): TGTGCCAGCACCCAACCGGTTGCTAGCGGAACCTACGAGCAGTACTTC. Translating it yields CASTQPVASGTYEQYF.

This clonotype has more than one count but fewer than ten. The chain combines TRBV19 with TRBJ2-1; 12 nucleotides align to TRBD2. J gave up 0 bases and V 4 bases, and 7 bases lay outside the gene matches. The CDR3 totals 18 residues. Looked up from germline, CDR1 is LNHDA and CDR2 is SQIVND (reference sequence). In nucleotides, the CDR3 is TGTGCCAGTAGTACGTCGAGACTAGCGGGAGACTCCTACAATGAGCAGTTCTTC. It codes for CASSTSRLAGDSYNEQFF.

The gene calls are TRBV20-1 and TRBJ2-1; D may correspond to TRBD1 or TRBD2 (5 bases each). The germline V gene has CDR1 DFQATT and CDR2 SNEGSKA (reference sequence). Trimming pared 0 bases from V and 8 bases from J, leaving 23 bases between. The CDR3 contains 17 residues. The CDR3 DNA is TGCAGTGCTAGAGATCGCAGGTCGGGACGCCCGGTCCATGAGCAGTTCTTC. Protein: CSARDRRSGRPVHEQFF.

This clonotype was observed many times. The V call is TRBV12-3 or TRBV12-4, the J call TRBJ2-3; 9 bases map to TRBD1. This CDR3 contains 16 residues. Trimming took 2 bases from V and 5 from J; bases not matched to a gene: 8. The CDR3 loop is CASSLRTGDLRDTQYF. In DNA form, the CDR3 reads TGTGCCAGCAGTTTAAGGACAGGGGACTTGAGAGATACGCAGTATTTT.

There are a few counts of this clonotype. The rearrangement joins TRBV28 to TRBJ2-7; TRBD2 matches 11 bases. The CDR3 is 16 residues long. Germline CDR1 and CDR2: MDHEN and SYDVKM. V was clipped by 6 bases and J by 3 bases; unmatched bases: 10. DNA of the CDR3: TGTGCCAGCAGAACTAGCGGGAGATACGGTCTCTACGAGCAGTACTTC. This sequence encodes CASRTSGRYGLYEQYF.

The genes are TRBV7-6 and TRBJ2-3; the match to TRBD2 covers 9 bases. V shed 3 bases, J shed 0 bases, and the junction held 10 bases outside the gene matches. The V gene's germline CDR1 is SGHVS and CDR2 FNYEAQ. The CDR3 spans 18 residues. The CDR3 DNA sequence: TGTGCCAGCAGCTTGTTTATTGGACTAGCGTCTAGCACAGATACGCAGTATTTT. This codes for CASSLFIGLASSTDTQYF.

The CDR3 sequence: CASSYGDRAYEQYF. The CDR3 DNA follows: TGTGCCAGCAGTTACGGGGACAGGGCATACGAGCAGTACTTC. This sequence joins TRBV6-5 and TRBJ2-7, with TRBD1 identical over 9 bases. Trimming cost V 2 bases and J 4 bases; bases outside gene matches: 3. The CDR3 length is 14 residues. Germline CDR1 reads MNHEY; CDR2 reads SVGAGI.

J is TRBJ2-5 and V is TRBV6-1; D tentatively fits TRBD1 or TRBD2 (6 bases each). Germline loops: CDR1 MNHNS, CDR2 SASEGT. The germline V and J ends were trimmed by 5 bases and 5 bases, with 15 bases remaining between them. CDR3 size: 14 residues. CDR3 protein: CASSRGPGGETQYF. The CDR3 DNA reads as TGTGCCAGCAGTCGGGGGCCCGGAGGGGAGACCCAGTACTTC.

This clonotype was counted a few times. The J gene is TRBJ1-2, the V gene TRBV7-8; D uncertain. V shed 4 bases and J shed 3 bases, with 3 bases lying between them. The CDR3 runs to 11 residues. CDR1 and CDR2 from the germline V gene are SGHVS and FQNEAQ. The CDR3 DNA sequence: TGTGCCAGCAGCTCGGACTATGGCTACACCTTC. This codes for CASSSDYGYTF.

V usage is TRBV6-1 and J usage is TRBJ2-1; 11 bases fit TRBD2. The CDR3 length is 15 residues. Germline trimming cut 6 bases from V and 3 bases from J; bases unmatched to any gene: 4. Germline V gene data show CDR1 as MNHNS and CDR2 as SASEGT. DNA of the CDR3: TGTGCCAGCAGCACTGGACTAGCGGGCTACAATGAGCAGTTCTTC. Amino acid sequence: CASSTGLAGYNEQFF.

The chain is built from TRBV7-8 and TRBJ1-1; D possibly corresponds to TRBD1 (5 bases). The CDR3 runs to 14 residues. Germline CDR1 and CDR2: SGHVS and FQNEAQ. V was pared by 5 bases and J by 11 bases, with 21 bases between. The CDR3 protein is CASSAGTGFVKAFF. The CDR3 nucleotides read TGTGCCAGCAGCGCCGGGACGGGGTTTGTTAAGGCTTTCTTT.

This clonotype was picked up one time. V is TRBV7-2 and J is TRBJ2-7; the match to TRBD2 covers 8 bases. Germline loops: CDR1 SGHTA, CDR2 FQGNSA. The CDR3 loop spans 17 amino acids. J lost 4 bases, V lost 5 bases, and 16 bases had no gene match. CDR3 nucleotides: TGTGCCAGCAGCCCCCGAATGGGGACTAGAGGTTCATACGAGCAGTACTTC. Translation: CASSPRMGTRGSYEQYF.

This chain connects TRBV6-2 or TRBV6-3 to TRBJ1-5, with 7 bases that match TRBD1. The CDR3 has 13 residues. The germline CDR1 and CDR2 sequences are MNHEY and SVGEGT. V lost 3 bases and J lost 13; bases outside the gene matches: 9. The chain's CDR3 is CASSYNFRGDQHF. DNA of the CDR3: TGTGCCAGCAGTTATAATTTCAGGGGGGATCAGCATTTT.

Only a few counts were recorded for this clonotype. This chain uses TRBV11-2 with TRBJ2-4, with 11 bases that match TRBD1. The CDR3 extends over 20 amino acids. CDR1 and CDR2 from the germline V gene are SGHAT and FQNNGV. Trimming cost V 1 base and J 0 bases; bases outside gene matches: 11. The CDR3 loop reads CASSLVWPDRGPLAKNIQYF. The CDR3 region has the DNA TGTGCCAGCAGCTTAGTCTGGCCGGACAGGGGGCCACTAGCCAAAAACATTCAGTACTTC.

V gene TRBV4-3 combines with J gene TRBJ1-4; D remains unclear. In germline, CDR1 is LGHNA, CDR2 YSLEER. Between the trimmed V and J ends, which lost 0 bases and 1 base, there was a span of 9 bases. This CDR3 has 16 amino acids. The CDR3 coding sequence is TGCGCCAGCAGCCAAGAGGGGTTTGGAACTAATGAAAAACTGTTTTTT. Residues: CASSQEGFGTNEKLFF.

This clonotype occurred many times. The chain combines TRBV29-1 with TRBJ2-1; no reliable D call. V was shortened by 8 bases and J by 0 bases, with 5 bases between the two germline ends. The length of the CDR3 is 11 residues. Germline-derived CDR1 and CDR2 are SQVTM and ANQGSEA. The CDR3 loop reads CSSGSYNEQFF. For the CDR3, the DNA is TGCAGCTCCGGCTCCTACAATGAGCAGTTCTTC.

This clonotype was recorded a few times. J is TRBJ1-3 and V is TRBV4-1, with D unclear. The CDR3 runs to 15 residues. V lost 1 base, J lost 0 bases, and 7 bases lay in between. Germline CDR1 reads MGHRA; CDR2 reads YSYEKL. The CDR3 coding sequence is TGCGCCAGCAGCCAAGCACCAGCCTCTGGAAACACCATATATTTT. It encodes CASSQAPASGNTIYF.

The chain couples TRBV6-1 to TRBJ2-2; D is unclear. The V gene's germline CDR1 is MNHNS and CDR2 SASEGT. V was trimmed by 8 bases and J by 2 bases, leaving 9 bases between them. The CDR3 contains 13 residues. DNA of the CDR3: TGTGCCAGCCGCCCACTAAACACCGGGGAGCTGTTTTTT. It codes for CASRPLNTGELFF.

This chain joins TRBV7-9 and TRBJ1-4; D may be TRBD1 (5 bases). V lost 5 bases to trimming and J lost 7 bases, with 17 bases between them. The germline V gene has CDR1 SEHNR and CDR2 FQNEAQ (reference sequence). This CDR3 has 15 residues. CDR3 in amino acids: CASSNDPGYSEKLFF. CDR3 nucleotide sequence: TGTGCCAGCAGCAACGACCCAGGGTATAGTGAAAAACTGTTTTTT.